These 14 T cell receptor beta chains originate from one sample sequenced in a study of T cells after yellow fever vaccination. TCRdb passed the 5' RACE reads through MiXCR, listing each CDR3 protein once. In the table there are 200,000 to 250,000 distinct CDR3 sequences, about 7.1% of which are singletons. Sequenced material: CD4+ T cells sorted from PBMCs, taken 15 days after the yellow fever booster vaccination. The receptors here all came from a man aged 30-40 years who received the YFV17D yellow fever vaccine.

This clonotype came up many times. The chain combines TRBV7-2 with TRBJ2-1; D is tentatively TRBD1 or TRBD2 (7 bases each). V was pared by 1 base and J by 2 bases, with 15 bases between. CDR1 and CDR2 (germline): SGHTA, FQGNSA. The CDR3 totals 17 residues. CDR3 residues: CASSLGGGQLTYNEQFF. Written as DNA, the CDR3 is TGTGCCAGCAGCTTAGGGGGGGGACAGCTTACCTACAATGAGCAGTTCTTC.

The chain combines TRBV13 with TRBJ1-3, with D perhaps TRBD1 (6 bases). With 5 bases removed from V and 3 bases from J, the gap between germline ends came to 23 bases. The CDR3 extends over 18 amino acids. CDR1 and CDR2 from the germline V gene are PRHDT and FYEKMQ (reference sequence). The CDR3 bases are TGTGCCAGCAGCCCCAGGAGGGGGGGCGCGGTAGATGGAAACACCATATATTTT. Encoded protein: CASSPRRGGAVDGNTIYF.

This clonotype was counted ten times or more. The V call is TRBV25-1, the J call TRBJ2-2; 7 bases map to TRBD1. CDR3 length: 14 amino acids. Germline V lookup: CDR1 MGHDK, CDR2 SYGVNS. Unmatched junction bases numbered 7, after V lost 7 bases and J lost 5 bases. The CDR3 nucleotides are TGTGCCAGCACCCGGACAGGAGGAACCGGGGAGCTGTTTTTT. It translates to CASTRTGGTGELFF.

This clonotype was observed a handful of times. The V gene is TRBV20-1, the J gene TRBJ2-3, with 7 bases that match TRBD1. Per the germline V gene, CDR1 is DFQATT and CDR2 is SNEGSKA (reference sequence). Trimming at V came to 3 bases and at J to 6 bases, leaving 9 bases not matched to a gene. CDR3 length equals 14 residues. CDR3 sequence: CSARGQRKADTQYF. CDR3 DNA: TGCAGTGCTAGGGGACAGAGGAAGGCGGATACGCAGTATTTT.

The rearrangement links TRBV18 to TRBJ1-1; weak D call: TRBD1 (5 bases). The CDR3 totals 14 residues. The germline CDR1 and CDR2 sequences are KGHSH and LQKENI. V was clipped by 1 base and J by 3 bases, with 9 bases between them. As DNA, the CDR3 is TGTGCCAGCTCACCACTTGGGGGAGACACTGAAGCTTTCTTT. As protein: CASSPLGGDTEAFF.

The chain has TRBV7-6 and TRBJ2-1; D not resolved. The CDR3 is 13 residues long. V dropped 4 bases and J dropped 6 bases, with 10 bases sitting between them. Germline V lookup: CDR1 SGHVS, CDR2 FNYEAQ. The CDR3 region has the DNA TGTGCCAGCAGCTCCCGCCCCTCCAATGAGCAGTTCTTC. This encodes CASSSRPSNEQFF.

This chain uses TRBV14 with TRBJ2-3, with 8 bases fitting TRBD2. This CDR3 is 14 amino acids long. The V gene end was trimmed by 7 bases and the J gene end by 5 bases; junction bases not matched to a gene: 8. The germline V gene encodes CDR1 SGHDN and CDR2 FVKESK. The chain's CDR3 is CASNLGLAIDTQYF. The CDR3 DNA follows: TGTGCCAGCAACCTTGGACTAGCCATAGATACGCAGTATTTT.

This clonotype was observed a handful of times. The CDR3 loop reads CASSFKLAQVDEQFF. DNA for the CDR3: TGTGCCAGCAGTTTTAAGCTAGCCCAAGTCGATGAGCAGTTCTTC. The chain uses TRBV27 and TRBJ2-1; TRBD2 is a possible D gene (5 bases). Germline V gene sequence: CDR1 MNHEY, CDR2 SMNVEV (reference sequence). V was cut by 3 bases and J by 8 bases, with 17 bases left in between. The CDR3 contains 15 residues.

This clonotype was detected many times. V usage is TRBV4-3 and J usage is TRBJ1-4; TRBD1 matches at 11 bases. The J segment lost 7 bases and the V segment lost 2 bases, leaving 6 bases of the junction unmatched. Per the germline V gene, CDR1 is LGHNA and CDR2 is YSLEER. This CDR3 is built from 16 residues. The CDR3 sequence is CASSQQKGTGGEKLFF. The CDR3, as DNA: TGCGCCAGCAGCCAACAGAAAGGGACAGGGGGTGAAAAACTGTTTTTT.

At least ten counts were recorded for this clonotype. This chain links TRBV6-2 or TRBV6-3 with TRBJ2-1, with 11 positions matching TRBD2. Germline CDR1 is MNHEY and CDR2 is SVGEGT. CDR3 size: 15 residues. The junction had 5 bases not matched to a gene; V was cut back by 6 bases and J by 4 bases. DNA of the CDR3: TGTGCCAGCAGCAAACTAGCGGGAGAATACAATGAGCAGTTCTTC. It yields the protein CASSKLAGEYNEQFF.

This clonotype was seen many times. The gene calls are TRBV20-1 and TRBJ1-4; perhaps TRBD1 as D (5 bases). Germline-derived CDR1 and CDR2 are DFQATT and SNEGSKA (reference sequence). V gave up 6 bases and J gave up 8 bases, with 16 bases separating them. This CDR3 contains 13 residues. The CDR3 region has the DNA TGCAGTGCCAGGGCGGCAGGAGGAGAAAAACTGTTTTTT. Translation: CSARAAGGEKLFF.

This clonotype was detected many times. The chain combines TRBV5-4 with TRBJ2-6; D gene ambiguous. Trimming took off 2 bases at V and 4 bases at J, with 4 bases between the two ends. The CDR3 length is 13 residues. Germline V gene data show CDR1 as SGHNT and CDR2 as YYREEE (reference sequence). CDR3 loop: CASSFQGANVLTF. The CDR3 coding sequence is TGTGCCAGCAGCTTTCAAGGGGCCAACGTCCTGACTTTC.

This clonotype was found a few times. The chain joins TRBV7-2 to TRBJ2-3; 7 bases map to TRBD2. J lost 0 bases, V lost 5 bases, and 8 bases had no gene match. Germline-derived CDR1 and CDR2 are SGHTA and FQGNSA. This CDR3 comprises 16 residues. The CDR3 region has the DNA TGTGCCAGCAGCCCCGGGGGAGGGGCTAGCACAGATACGCAGTATTTT. This encodes CASSPGGGASTDTQYF. Filled out from reference TRBV7-2 and TRBJ2-3, the complete variable domain reads GAGVSQSPSNKVTEKGKDVELRCDPISGHTALYWYRQSLGQGLEFLIYFQGNSAPDKSGLPSDRFSAERTGGSVSTLTIQRTQQEDSAVYLCASSPGGGASTDTQYFGPGTRLTVL.

In its sample, this clonotype was seen many times. The chain has TRBV10-2 and TRBJ2-5; D is possibly TRBD1 (5 bases). From germline, CDR1 is WSHSY and CDR2 SAAADI. Trimming left V 6 bases short and J 5 bases short, with 13 bases between. The CDR3 runs 13 residues. The CDR3 sequence is CASSQQGRETQYF. DNA for the CDR3: TGCGCCAGCAGCCAGCAGGGAAGGGAGACCCAGTACTTC.